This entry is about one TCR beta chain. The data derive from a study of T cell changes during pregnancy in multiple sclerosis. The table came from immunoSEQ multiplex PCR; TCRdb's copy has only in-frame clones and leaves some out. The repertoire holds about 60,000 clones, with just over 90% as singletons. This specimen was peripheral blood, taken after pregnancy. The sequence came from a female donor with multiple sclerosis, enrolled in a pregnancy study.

CDR3 loop: CASSPSGGAYNEQFF. CDR3 coding DNA: TGTGCCAGCAGCCCGTCGGGGGGCGCCTACAATGAGCAGTTCTTC. This chain joins TRBV7-2 and TRBJ2-1, with D possibly TRBD2 on 7 matching bases. There are 15 residues in the CDR3. V shed 5 bases and J shed 2 bases, with 13 bases lying between them. Germline values: CDR1 SGHTA, CDR2 FQGNSA.